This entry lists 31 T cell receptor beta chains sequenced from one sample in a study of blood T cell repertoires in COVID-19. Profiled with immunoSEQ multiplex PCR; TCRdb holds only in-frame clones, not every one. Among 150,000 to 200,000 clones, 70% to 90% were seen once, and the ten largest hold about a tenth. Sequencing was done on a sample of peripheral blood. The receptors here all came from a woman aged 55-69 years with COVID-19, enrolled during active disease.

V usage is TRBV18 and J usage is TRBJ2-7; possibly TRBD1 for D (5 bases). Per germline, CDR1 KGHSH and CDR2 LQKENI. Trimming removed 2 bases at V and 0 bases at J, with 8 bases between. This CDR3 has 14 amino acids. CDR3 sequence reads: CASSPKGFSYEQYF. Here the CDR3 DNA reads TGTGCCAGCTCACCAAAGGGGTTCTCCTACGAGCAGTACTTC.

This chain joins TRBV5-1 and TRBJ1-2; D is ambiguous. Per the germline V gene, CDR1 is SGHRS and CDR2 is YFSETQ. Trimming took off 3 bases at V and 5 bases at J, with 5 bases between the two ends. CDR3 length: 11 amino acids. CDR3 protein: CASSSLYGYTF. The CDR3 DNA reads TGCGCCAGCAGCTCTTTATATGGCTACACCTTC.

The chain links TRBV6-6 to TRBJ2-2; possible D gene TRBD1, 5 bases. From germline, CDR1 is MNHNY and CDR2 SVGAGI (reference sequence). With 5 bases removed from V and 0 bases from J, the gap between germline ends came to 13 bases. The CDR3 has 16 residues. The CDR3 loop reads CASSKTRTPNTGELFF. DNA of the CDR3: TGTGCCAGCAGTAAAACCAGGACACCGAACACCGGGGAGCTGTTTTTT.

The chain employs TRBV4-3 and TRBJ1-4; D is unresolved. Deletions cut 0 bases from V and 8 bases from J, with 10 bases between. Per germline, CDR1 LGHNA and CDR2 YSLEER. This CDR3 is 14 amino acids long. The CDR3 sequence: CASSQDWGGEKLFF. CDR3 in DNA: TGCGCCAGCAGCCAAGATTGGGGAGGGGAAAAACTGTTTTTT.

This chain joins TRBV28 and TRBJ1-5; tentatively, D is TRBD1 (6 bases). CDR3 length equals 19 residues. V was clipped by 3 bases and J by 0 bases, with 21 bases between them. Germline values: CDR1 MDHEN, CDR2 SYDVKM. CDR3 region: CASSLIGRTETYSNQPQHF. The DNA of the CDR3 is TGTGCCAGCAGTTTGATCGGGAGGACAGAAACGTATAGCAATCAGCCCCAGCATTTT.

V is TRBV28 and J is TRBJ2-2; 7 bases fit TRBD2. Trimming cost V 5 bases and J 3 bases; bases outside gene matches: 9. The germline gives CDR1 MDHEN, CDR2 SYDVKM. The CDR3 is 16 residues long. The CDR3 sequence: CASSLHRLADTGELFF. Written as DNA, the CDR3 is TGTGCCAGCAGTCTTCACCGGCTAGCGGACACCGGGGAGCTGTTTTTT. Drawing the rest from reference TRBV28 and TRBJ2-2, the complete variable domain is DVKVTQSSRYLVKRTGEKVFLECVQDMDHENMFWYRQDPGLGLRLIYFSYDVKMKEKGDIPEGYSVSREKKERFSLILESASTNQTSMYLCASSLHRLADTGELFFGEGSRLTVL.

As DNA, the CDR3 is TGTGCCAGCAGCCGAGGGGGACAGGGAACGGACGAGCAGTACTTC. It specifies CASSRGGQGTDEQYF. This sequence joins TRBV6-5 and TRBJ2-7, with TRBD1 identical over 9 bases. There are 15 residues in the CDR3. V was pared by 6 bases and J by 5 bases, with 11 bases of the junction left unmatched. Germline V CDR1 and CDR2: MNHEY, SVGAGI.

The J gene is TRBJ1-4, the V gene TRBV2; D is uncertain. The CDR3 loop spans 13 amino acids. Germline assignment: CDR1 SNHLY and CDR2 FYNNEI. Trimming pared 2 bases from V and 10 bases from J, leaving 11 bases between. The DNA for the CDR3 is TGTGCCAGCAGTGAAAGCCGCGGTGGAAAACTGTTTTTT. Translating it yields CASSESRGGKLFF.

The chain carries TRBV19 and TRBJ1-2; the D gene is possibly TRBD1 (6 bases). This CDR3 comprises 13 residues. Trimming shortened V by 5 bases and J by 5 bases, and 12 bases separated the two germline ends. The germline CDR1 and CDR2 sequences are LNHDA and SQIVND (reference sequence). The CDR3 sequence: CASSLGGRYGYTF. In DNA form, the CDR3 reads TGTGCCAGTAGTCTTGGGGGCAGATATGGCTACACCTTC.

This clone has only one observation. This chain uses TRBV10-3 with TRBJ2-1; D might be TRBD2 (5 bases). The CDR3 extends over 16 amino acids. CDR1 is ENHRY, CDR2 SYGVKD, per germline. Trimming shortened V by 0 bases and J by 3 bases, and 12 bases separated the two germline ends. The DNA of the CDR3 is TGTGCCATCAGTGAGTCTTTACTAGTAGGCTACAATGAGCAGTTCTTC. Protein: CAISESLLVGYNEQFF.

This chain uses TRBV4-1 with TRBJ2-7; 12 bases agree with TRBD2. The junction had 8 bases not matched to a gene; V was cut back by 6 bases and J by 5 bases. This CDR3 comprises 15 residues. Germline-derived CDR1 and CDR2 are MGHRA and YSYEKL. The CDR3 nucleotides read TGCGCCAGCAGGCCCCTAGCGGGAGGGCCAAACGAGCAGTACTTC. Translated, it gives CASRPLAGGPNEQYF.

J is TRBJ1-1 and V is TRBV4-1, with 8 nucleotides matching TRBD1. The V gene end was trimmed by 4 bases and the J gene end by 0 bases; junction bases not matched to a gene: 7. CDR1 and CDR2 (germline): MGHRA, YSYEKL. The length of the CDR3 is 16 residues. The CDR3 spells CASSLQGQGVNTEAFF. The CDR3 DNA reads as TGCGCCAGCAGCCTACAAGGACAGGGAGTGAACACTGAAGCTTTCTTT.

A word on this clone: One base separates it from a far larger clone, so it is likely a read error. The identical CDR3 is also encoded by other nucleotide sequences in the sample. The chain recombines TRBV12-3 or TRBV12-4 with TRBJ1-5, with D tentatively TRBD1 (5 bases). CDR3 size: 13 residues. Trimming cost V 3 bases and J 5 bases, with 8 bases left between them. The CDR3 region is CASSFGGDQPQHF. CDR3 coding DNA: TGTGCCAGCAGTTTTGGGGGGGATCAGCCCCAGCATTTT.

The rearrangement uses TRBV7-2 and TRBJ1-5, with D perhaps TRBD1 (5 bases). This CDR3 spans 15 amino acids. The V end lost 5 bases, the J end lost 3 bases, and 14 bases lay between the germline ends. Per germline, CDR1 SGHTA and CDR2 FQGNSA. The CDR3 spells CASSPVGQVNQPQHF. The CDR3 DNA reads TGTGCCAGCAGCCCCGTGGGGCAGGTCAATCAGCCCCAGCATTTT. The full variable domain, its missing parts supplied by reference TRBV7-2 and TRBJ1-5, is GAGVSQSPSNKVTEKGKDVELRCDPISGHTALYWYRQSLGQGLEFLIYFQGNSAPDKSGLPSDRFSAERTGGSVSTLTIQRTQQEDSAVYLCASSPVGQVNQPQHFGDGTRLSIL.

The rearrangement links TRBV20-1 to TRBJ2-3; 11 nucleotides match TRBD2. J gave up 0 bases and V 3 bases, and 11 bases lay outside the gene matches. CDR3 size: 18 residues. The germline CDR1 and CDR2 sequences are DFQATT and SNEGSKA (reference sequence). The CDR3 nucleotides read TGCAGTGCTAGTTCTCGGGGTAGCGGGAGGGCGAGCACAGATACGCAGTATTTT. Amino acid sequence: CSASSRGSGRASTDTQYF.

CDR3 residues: CASSHSGLAGAFNEQFF. The CDR3 DNA is TGTGCCAGCAGCCATTCGGGACTAGCGGGAGCGTTTAATGAGCAGTTCTTC. The rearrangement uses TRBV11-2 and TRBJ2-1; TRBD2 matches at 14 bases. Germline values: CDR1 SGHAT, CDR2 FQNNGV. The CDR3 runs 17 residues. With 5 bases clipped from V and 7 bases from J, the junction kept 10 bases outside the gene matches.

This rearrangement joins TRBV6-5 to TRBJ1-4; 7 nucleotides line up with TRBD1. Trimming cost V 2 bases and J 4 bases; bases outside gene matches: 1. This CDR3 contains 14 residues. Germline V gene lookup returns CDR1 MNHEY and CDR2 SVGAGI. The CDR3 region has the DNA TGTGCCAGCAGTTACGCAGGGGGTAATGAAAAACTGTTTTTT. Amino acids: CASSYAGGNEKLFF.

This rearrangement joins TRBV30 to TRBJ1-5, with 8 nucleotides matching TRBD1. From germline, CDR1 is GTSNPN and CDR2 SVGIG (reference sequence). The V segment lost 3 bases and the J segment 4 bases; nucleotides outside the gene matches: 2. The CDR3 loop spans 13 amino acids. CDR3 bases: TGTGCCTGGAGGCAGGGGGCGAATCAGCCCCAGCATTTT. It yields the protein CAWRQGANQPQHF.

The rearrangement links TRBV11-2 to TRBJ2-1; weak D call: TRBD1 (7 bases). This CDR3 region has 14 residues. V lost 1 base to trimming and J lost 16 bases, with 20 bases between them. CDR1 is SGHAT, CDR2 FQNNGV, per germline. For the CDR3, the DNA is TGTGCCAGCAGCTTAGCGGACTTCAGGGGGGCCAGTTTCTTC. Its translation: CASSLADFRGASFF.

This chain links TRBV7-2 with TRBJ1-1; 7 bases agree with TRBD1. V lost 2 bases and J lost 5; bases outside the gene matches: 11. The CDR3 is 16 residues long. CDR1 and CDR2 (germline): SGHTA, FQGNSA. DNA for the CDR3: TGTGCCAGCAGCTTAAATCAGGGGGGTAGTGGGACTGAAGCTTTCTTT. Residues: CASSLNQGGSGTEAFF.

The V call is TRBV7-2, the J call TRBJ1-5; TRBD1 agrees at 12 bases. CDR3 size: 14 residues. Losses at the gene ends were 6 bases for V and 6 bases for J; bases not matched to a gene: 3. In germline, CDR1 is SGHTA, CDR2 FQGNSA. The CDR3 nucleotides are TGTGCCAGCAGTAGGGACAGGGGGCCTCAGCCCCAGCATTTT. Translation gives CASSRDRGPQPQHF.

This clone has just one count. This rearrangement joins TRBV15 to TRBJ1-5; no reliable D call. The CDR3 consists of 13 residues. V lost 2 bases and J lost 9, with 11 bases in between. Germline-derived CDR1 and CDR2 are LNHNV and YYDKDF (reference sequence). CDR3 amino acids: CATSRYPSGPQHF. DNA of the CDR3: TGTGCCACCAGCAGATACCCTTCAGGGCCCCAGCATTTT.

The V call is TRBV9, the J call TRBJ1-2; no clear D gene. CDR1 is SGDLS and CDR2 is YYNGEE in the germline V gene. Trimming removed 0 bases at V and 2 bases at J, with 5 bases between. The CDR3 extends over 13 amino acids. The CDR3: CASSVDRNYGYTF. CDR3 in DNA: TGTGCCAGCAGCGTAGACAGAAACTATGGCTACACCTTC. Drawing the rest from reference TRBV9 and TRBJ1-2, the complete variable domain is DSGVTQTPKHLITATGQRVTLRCSPRSGDLSVYWYQQSLDQGLQFLIQYYNGEERAKGNILERFSAQQFPDLHSELNLSSLELGDSALYFCASSVDRNYGYTFGSGTRLTVV.

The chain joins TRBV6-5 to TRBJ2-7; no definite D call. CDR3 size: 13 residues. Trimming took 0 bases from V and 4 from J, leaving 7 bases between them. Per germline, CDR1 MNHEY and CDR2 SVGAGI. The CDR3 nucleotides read TGTGCCAGCAGTTACTCCGGAGCTTACGAGCAGTACTTC. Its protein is CASSYSGAYEQYF.

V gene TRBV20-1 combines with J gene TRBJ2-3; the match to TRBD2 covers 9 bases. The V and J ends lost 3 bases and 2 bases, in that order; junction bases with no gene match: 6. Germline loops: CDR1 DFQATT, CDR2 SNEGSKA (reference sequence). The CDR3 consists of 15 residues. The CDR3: CSASFLAGVTDTQYF. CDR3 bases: TGCAGTGCTAGTTTCTTAGCGGGGGTCACAGATACGCAGTATTTT.

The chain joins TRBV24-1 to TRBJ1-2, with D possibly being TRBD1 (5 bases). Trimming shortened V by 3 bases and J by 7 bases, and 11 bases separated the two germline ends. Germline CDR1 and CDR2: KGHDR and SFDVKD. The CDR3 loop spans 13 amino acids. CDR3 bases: TGTGCCACCAGTGATCTGGGACTGGGTGGCTACACCTTC. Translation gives CATSDLGLGGYTF.

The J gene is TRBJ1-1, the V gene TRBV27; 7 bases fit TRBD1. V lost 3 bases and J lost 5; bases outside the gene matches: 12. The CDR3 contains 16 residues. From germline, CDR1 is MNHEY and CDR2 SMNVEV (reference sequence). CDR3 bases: TGTGCCAGCAGTTTCGGAGCTACAGGGGTAGGGACTGAAGCTTTCTTT. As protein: CASSFGATGVGTEAFF.

The CDR3 DNA sequence: TGTGCCATCAGAGCAGGGGGCTTAGCTTTCTTT. Its translation: CAIRAGGLAFF. The genes are TRBV10-3 and TRBJ1-1; TRBD1 matches 8 bases. Germline V gene data show CDR1 as ENHRY and CDR2 as SYGVKD. This CDR3 has 11 residues. Trimming removed 6 bases from V and 10 bases from J; junction bases left unmatched: 4.

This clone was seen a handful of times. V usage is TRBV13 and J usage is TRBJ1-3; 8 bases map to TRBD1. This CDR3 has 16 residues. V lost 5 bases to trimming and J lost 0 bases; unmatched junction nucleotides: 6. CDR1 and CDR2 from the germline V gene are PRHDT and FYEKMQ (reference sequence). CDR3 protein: CASSGGQGASGNTIYF. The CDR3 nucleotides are TGTGCCAGCAGCGGAGGACAGGGAGCCTCTGGAAACACCATATATTTT.

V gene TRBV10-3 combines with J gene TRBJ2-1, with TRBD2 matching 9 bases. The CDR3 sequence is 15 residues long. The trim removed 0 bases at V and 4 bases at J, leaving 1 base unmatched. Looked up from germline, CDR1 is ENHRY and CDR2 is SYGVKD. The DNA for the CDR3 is TGTGCCATCAGTGAGTCAGCGGGAGGTTACAATGAGCAGTTCTTC. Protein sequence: CAISESAGGYNEQFF.

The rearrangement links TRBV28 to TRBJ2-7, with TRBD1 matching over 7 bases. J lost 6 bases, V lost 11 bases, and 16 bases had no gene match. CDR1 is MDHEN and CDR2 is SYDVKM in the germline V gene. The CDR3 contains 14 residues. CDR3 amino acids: CALQAGTVTSEQYF. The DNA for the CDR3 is TGTGCCCTTCAGGCCGGGACAGTGACTTCCGAGCAGTACTTC.